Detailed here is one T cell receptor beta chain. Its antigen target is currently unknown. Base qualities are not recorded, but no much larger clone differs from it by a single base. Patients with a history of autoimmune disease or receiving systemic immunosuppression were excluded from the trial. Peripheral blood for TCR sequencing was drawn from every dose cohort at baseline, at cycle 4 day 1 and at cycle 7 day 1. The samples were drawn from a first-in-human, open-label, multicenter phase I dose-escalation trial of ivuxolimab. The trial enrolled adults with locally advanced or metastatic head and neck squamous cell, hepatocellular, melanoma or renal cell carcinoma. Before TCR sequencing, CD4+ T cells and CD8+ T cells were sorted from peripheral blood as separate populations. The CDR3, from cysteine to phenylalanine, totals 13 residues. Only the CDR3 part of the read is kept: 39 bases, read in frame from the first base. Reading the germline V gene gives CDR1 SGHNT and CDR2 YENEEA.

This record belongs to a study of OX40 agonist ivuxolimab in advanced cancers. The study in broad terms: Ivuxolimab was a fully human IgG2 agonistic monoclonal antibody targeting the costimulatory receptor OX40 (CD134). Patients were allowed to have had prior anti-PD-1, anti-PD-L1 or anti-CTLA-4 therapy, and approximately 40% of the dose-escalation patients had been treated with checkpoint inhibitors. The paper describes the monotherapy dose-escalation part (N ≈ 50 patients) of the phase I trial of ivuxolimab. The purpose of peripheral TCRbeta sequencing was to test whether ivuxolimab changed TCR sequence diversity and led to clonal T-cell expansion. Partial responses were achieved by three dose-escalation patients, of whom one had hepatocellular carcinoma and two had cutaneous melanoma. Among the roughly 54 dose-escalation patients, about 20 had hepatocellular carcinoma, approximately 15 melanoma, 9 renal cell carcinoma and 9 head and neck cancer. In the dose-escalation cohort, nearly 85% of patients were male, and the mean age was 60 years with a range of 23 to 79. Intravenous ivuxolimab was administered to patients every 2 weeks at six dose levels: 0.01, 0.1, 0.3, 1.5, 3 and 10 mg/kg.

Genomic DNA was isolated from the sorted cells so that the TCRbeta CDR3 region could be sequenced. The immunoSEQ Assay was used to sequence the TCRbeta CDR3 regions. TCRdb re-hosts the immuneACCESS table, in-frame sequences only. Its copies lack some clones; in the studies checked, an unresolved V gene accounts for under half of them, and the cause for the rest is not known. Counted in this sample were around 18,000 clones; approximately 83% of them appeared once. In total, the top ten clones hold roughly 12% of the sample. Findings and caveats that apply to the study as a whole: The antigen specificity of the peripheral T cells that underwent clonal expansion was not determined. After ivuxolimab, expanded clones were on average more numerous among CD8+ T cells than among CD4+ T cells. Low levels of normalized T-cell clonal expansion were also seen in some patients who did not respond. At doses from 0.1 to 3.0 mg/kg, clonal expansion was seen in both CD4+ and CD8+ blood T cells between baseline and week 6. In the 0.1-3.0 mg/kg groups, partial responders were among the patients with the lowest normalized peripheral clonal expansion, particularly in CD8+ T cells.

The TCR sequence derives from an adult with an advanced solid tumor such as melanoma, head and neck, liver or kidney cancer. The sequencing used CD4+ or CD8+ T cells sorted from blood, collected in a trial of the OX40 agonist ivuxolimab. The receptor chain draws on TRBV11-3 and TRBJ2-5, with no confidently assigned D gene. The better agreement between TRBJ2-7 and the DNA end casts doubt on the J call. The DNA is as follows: TGTGCCAGCAGCCCGGAAGGATCCTACGAGCAGTACTTC. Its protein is CASSPEGSYEQYF.